One sample yielded the 25 T cell receptor beta chains listed below, sequenced in a study of T cell responses to AZD1222 COVID-19 vaccine. Profiling relied on immunoSEQ multiplex PCR, and the TCRdb table lists in-frame clones only, not all of them. The data hold more than 150,000 clones, with about nine tenths observed a single time. The sample was peripheral blood, taken on day 0 of AZD1222 vaccination. Receptors originate from an adult in good health.

CDR3 coding DNA: TGTGCCAGCAGCACTAAACAGGGGGCGTTGAGGGGCTACACCTTC. This translates into CASSTKQGALRGYTF. This chain connects TRBV9 to TRBJ1-2, with 9 bases lining up with TRBD1. The germline V gene has CDR1 SGDLS and CDR2 YYNGEE. V trimming: 4 bases; J trimming: 8 bases; junction bases outside the gene matches: 12. This CDR3 region has 15 residues. Complete variable domain (other parts from reference TRBV9 and TRBJ1-2): DSGVTQTPKHLITATGQRVTLRCSPRSGDLSVYWYQQSLDQGLQFLIQYYNGEERAKGNILERFSAQQFPDLHSELNLSSLELGDSALYFCASSTKQGALRGYTFGSGTRLTVV.

CDR3 residues: CASRGTTGSNEKLFF. CDR3 in DNA: TGTGCCAGCAGGGGGACAACGGGATCTAATGAAAAACTGTTTTTT. The chain recombines TRBV28 with TRBJ1-4, with D perhaps matching TRBD1 (6 bases). Trimming pared 6 bases from V and 3 bases from J, leaving 14 bases between. Per the germline V gene, CDR1 is MDHEN and CDR2 is SYDVKM. CDR3 length: 15 residues.

The chain combines TRBV4-1 with TRBJ2-7; no definite D call. Germline-derived CDR1 and CDR2 are MGHRA and YSYEKL. The CDR3 sequence is 13 residues long. With 2 bases removed from V and 2 bases from J, the gap between germline ends came to 7 bases. CDR3 protein: CASSQPEAYEQYF. CDR3 in DNA: TGCGCCAGCAGCCAACCAGAGGCCTACGAGCAGTACTTC.

J is TRBJ2-3 and V is TRBV11-2; TRBD1 agrees at 7 bases. CDR1 and CDR2 (germline): SGHAT, FQNNGV. V was clipped by 5 bases and J by 8 bases; unmatched bases: 13. This CDR3 comprises 15 residues. CDR3: CASSPRGQSSVTQYF. CDR3 DNA sequence: TGTGCCAGCAGCCCAAGGGGACAGTCGTCCGTTACGCAGTATTTT. Supplemented by reference TRBV11-2 and TRBJ2-3, the full variable domain reads EAGVAQSPRYKIIEKRQSVAFWCNPISGHATLYWYQQILGQGPKLLIQFQNNGVVDDSQLPKDRFSAERLKGVDSTLKIQPAKLEDSAVYLCASSPRGQSSVTQYFGPGTRLTVL.

This chain links TRBV24-1 with TRBJ2-7, with D perhaps TRBD1 or TRBD2 (5 bases each). The germline CDR1 and CDR2 sequences are KGHDR and SFDVKD. Trimming removed 4 bases at V and 0 bases at J, with 18 bases between. CDR3 length: 17 residues. The CDR3 reads CATSDPNRDGASYEQYF. The CDR3 coding sequence is TGTGCCACCAGTGACCCAAACCGGGACGGAGCCTCCTACGAGCAGTACTTC.

V and J are TRBV7-3 and TRBJ2-7; 10 positions match TRBD1. V shed 5 bases, J shed 6 bases, and the junction held 13 bases outside the gene matches. Germline CDR1 reads SGHTA; CDR2 reads FQGTGA. The CDR3 loop spans 16 amino acids. The CDR3 region is CASSPTGGGKMGEQYF. The CDR3 DNA is TGTGCCAGCAGCCCGACAGGGGGCGGAAAGATGGGCGAGCAGTACTTC.

The chain recombines TRBV6-2 or TRBV6-3 with TRBJ2-5, with TRBD1 identical over 7 bases. Germline CDR1 reads MNHEY; CDR2 reads SVGEGT. The V and J ends lost 5 bases and 6 bases, in that order; junction bases with no gene match: 9. The CDR3 loop spans 14 amino acids. CDR3 coding DNA: TGTGCCAGCAGTCAGCCGACAGGGTTGAAGACCCAGTACTTC. Translating gives CASSQPTGLKTQYF.

This CDR3 is CASRSGGRVNTIYF. The CDR3, as DNA: TGTGCCAGCAGGTCCGGGGGGCGAGTAAACACCATATATTTT. This chain joins TRBV28 and TRBJ1-3; D perhaps matches TRBD1 (6 bases). CDR3 size: 14 residues. Germline values: CDR1 MDHEN, CDR2 SYDVKM. Trimming removed 6 bases at V and 6 bases at J, with 15 bases between. Full variable domain (remainder filled in from reference TRBV28 and TRBJ1-3): DVKVTQSSRYLVKRTGEKVFLECVQDMDHENMFWYRQDPGLGLRLIYFSYDVKMKEKGDIPEGYSVSREKKERFSLILESASTNQTSMYLCASRSGGRVNTIYFGEGSWLTVV.

The J gene is TRBJ2-7, the V gene TRBV14; 7 bases line up with TRBD2. Looked up from germline, CDR1 is SGHDN and CDR2 is FVKESK. The CDR3 covers 17 residues. V was pared by 4 bases and J by 0 bases, with 12 bases of the junction left unmatched. The CDR3 DNA reads TGTGCCAGCAGCCCGGGGCGGGGGACGGCTTTCTCCTACGAGCAGTACTTC. It specifies CASSPGRGTAFSYEQYF. Full variable domain (remainder filled in from reference TRBV14 and TRBJ2-7): EAGVTQFPSHSVIEKGQTVTLRCDPISGHDNLYWYRRVMGKEIKFLLHFVKESKQDESGMPNNRFLAERTGGTYSTLKVQPAELEDSGVYFCASSPGRGTAFSYEQYFGPGTRLTVT.

This sequence joins TRBV28 and TRBJ1-3; TRBD1 matches at 7 bases. V lost 6 bases and J lost 1; bases outside the gene matches: 9. Germline assignment: CDR1 MDHEN and CDR2 SYDVKM. The CDR3 loop spans 16 amino acids. The CDR3 spells CASSQDRLTSGNTIYF. The CDR3 coding sequence is TGTGCCAGCAGCCAGGACAGGCTAACGTCTGGAAACACCATATATTTT.

This chain connects TRBV11-3 to TRBJ2-3; TRBD2 is a possible D gene (6 bases). Germline CDR1 and CDR2: SGHNT and YENEEA. This CDR3 contains 18 residues. V was cut by 3 bases and J by 4 bases, with 23 bases left in between. The CDR3 here is CASSLGGAIPKGADTQYF. The CDR3 DNA sequence: TGTGCCAGCAGCTTGGGCGGGGCTATACCCAAGGGTGCAGATACGCAGTATTTT.

V is TRBV19 and J is TRBJ1-5, with 10 bases that match TRBD1. Germline values: CDR1 LNHDA, CDR2 SQIVND (reference sequence). This CDR3 spans 18 amino acids. J gave up 7 bases and V 4 bases, and 16 bases lay outside the gene matches. CDR3 coding DNA: TGTGCCAGTAGTAAATTAGAAGGACAGGGGGTCATCCGCCAGCCCCAGCATTTT. Encoded protein: CASSKLEGQGVIRQPQHF.

The CDR3 loop reads CASSLPITGTRQYF. For the CDR3, the DNA is TGTGCCAGCAGCTTACCGATTACCGGGACACGGCAGTATTTT. V is TRBV7-2 and J is TRBJ2-3; the D gene is possibly TRBD1 (6 bases). CDR1 and CDR2 (germline): SGHTA, FQGNSA. Trimming took 2 bases from V and 11 from J, leaving 17 bases between them. The CDR3 extends over 14 amino acids.

The rearrangement uses TRBV18 and TRBJ2-5; 7 bases are shared with TRBD1. V was clipped by 3 bases and J by 5 bases; unmatched bases: 9. The CDR3 sequence is 15 residues long. Germline V CDR1 and CDR2: KGHSH, LQKENI. The CDR3 is CASSPADRVRETQYF. CDR3 sequence (DNA): TGTGCCAGCTCACCGGCTGACAGGGTGCGGGAGACCCAGTACTTC.

To note about this clone: Its ends do not fully match the called genes, so a read error is possible. This chain joins TRBV10-1 and TRBJ1-3; D remains ambiguous. The CDR3 is 12 amino acids. CDR1 is WNHNN, CDR2 SYGVQD, per germline (reference sequence). The CDR3 DNA follows: TGCGCCAGCATCGGGTCCCTTTGCAAGATTGATTTT. Translation: CASIGSLCKIDF.

The chain has TRBV7-9 and TRBJ2-1, with D perhaps matching TRBD1 (5 bases). Per germline, CDR1 SEHNR and CDR2 FQNEAQ (reference sequence). With 4 bases removed from V and 2 bases from J, the gap between germline ends came to 12 bases. The CDR3 is 15 residues long. For the CDR3, the DNA is TGTGCCAGCAGCTCCTCCCAGGGAACCTACAATGAGCAGTTCTTC. It specifies CASSSSQGTYNEQFF.

V gene TRBV5-1 combines with J gene TRBJ1-3; D possibly corresponds to TRBD1 (5 bases). Trimming took off 4 bases at V and 0 bases at J, with 8 bases between the two ends. This CDR3 comprises 14 residues. Germline loops: CDR1 SGHRS, CDR2 YFSETQ. CDR3 nucleotide sequence: TGCGCCAGCAGCAGTAGGGGCTCTGGAAACACCATATATTTT. Translated: CASSSRGSGNTIYF.

This chain uses TRBV27 with TRBJ1-2; the D is unclear. The CDR3 has 13 residues. Trimming shortened V by 3 bases and J by 2 bases, and 7 bases separated the two germline ends. The germline V gene has CDR1 MNHEY and CDR2 SMNVEV (reference sequence). The DNA of the CDR3 is TGTGCCAGCAGTTTGGGCAGAAACTATGGCTACACCTTC. Translating gives CASSLGRNYGYTF.

The chain recombines TRBV15 with TRBJ1-5, with 7 bases that match TRBD1. V lost 0 bases, J lost 1 base, and 6 bases stayed unmatched. Germline V gene lookup returns CDR1 LNHNV and CDR2 YYDKDF (reference sequence). The CDR3 extends over 17 amino acids. The CDR3 spells CATSRDLLGQSNQPQHF. CDR3 DNA: TGTGCCACCAGCAGAGATTTATTGGGACAGAGCAATCAGCCCCAGCATTTT.

The genes are TRBV4-2 and TRBJ2-1, with TRBD2 identical over 10 bases. In germline, CDR1 is LGHNA, CDR2 YNFKEQ. J gave up 6 bases and V 4 bases, and 9 bases lay outside the gene matches. The CDR3 consists of 16 residues. CDR3 residues: CASSPTSGIVFNEQFF. CDR3 DNA: TGTGCCAGCAGCCCCACTAGCGGGATAGTTTTCAATGAGCAGTTCTTC.

The chain carries TRBV5-1 and TRBJ2-4, with D uncertain. The V end lost 5 bases, the J end lost 1 base, and 13 bases lay between the germline ends. This CDR3 is built from 15 residues. Germline CDR1 SGHRS, CDR2 YFSETQ. Written as DNA, the CDR3 is TGCGCCAGCAGTTCTCCGTCTGCCGCCAAAAACATTCAGTACTTC. Encoded protein: CASSSPSAAKNIQYF.

The chain employs TRBV6-5 and TRBJ2-7; D remains unclear. CDR1 and CDR2 from the germline V gene are MNHEY and SVGAGI. Trimming took 4 bases from V and 3 from J, leaving 13 bases between them. This CDR3 is 14 amino acids long. The CDR3 nucleotides are TGTGCCAGCAGTTTTGGCCAGGCTATCTACGAGCAGTACTTC. Amino acids: CASSFGQAIYEQYF.

The genes are TRBV7-6 and TRBJ2-7, with D perhaps TRBD2 (5 bases). The germline gives CDR1 SGHVS, CDR2 FNYEAQ. The CDR3 has 13 residues. V lost 5 bases and J lost 4, with 12 bases in between. The CDR3 bases are TGTGCCAGCAGCCGAGGCGAGGGTTACGAGCAGTACTTC. Translation gives CASSRGEGYEQYF.

The gene calls are TRBV7-9 and TRBJ1-5; no clear D. Per the germline V gene, CDR1 is SEHNR and CDR2 is FQNEAQ (reference sequence). The V gene lost 3 bases and the J gene lost 4 bases, with 7 bases spanning the gap. The CDR3 covers 13 residues. This CDR3 is CASSFGDNQPQHF. The CDR3 DNA sequence: TGTGCCAGCAGCTTCGGTGATAATCAGCCCCAGCATTTT.

The chain recombines TRBV11-2 with TRBJ1-2, with 9 bases aligning to TRBD1. V was clipped by 5 bases and J by 1 base; unmatched bases: 5. The CDR3 runs to 15 residues. Germline V gene data show CDR1 as SGHAT and CDR2 as FQNNGV. The CDR3 loop is CASSAGQGFNYGYTF. CDR3 DNA sequence: TGTGCCAGCAGCGCGGGACAGGGTTTTAACTATGGCTACACCTTC.